This TCR beta chain was profiled in a study of neurological immune-mediated disorders. Study-wide results and caveats: Private repertoires in all groups were suggested by the absence of shared CDR3 amino acid sequences among expanded clones across subjects. Whereas HTLV-1-associated myelopathy showed the most TCR clonal expansion, multiple sclerosis showed the least, with levels below those of healthy controls.

The CDR3 is 18 residues long. Trimming cost V 3 bases and J 9 bases; bases outside gene matches: 17. CDR1 and CDR2 from the germline V gene are MDHEN and SYDVKM. PBMCs numbering 2 million and stored at -80 C yielded the unsorted libraries. A single record per CDR3 protein comes from TCRdb applying MiXCR to the 5' RACE reads. Of tens of thousands of distinct CDR3 sequences listed, 6% to 8.5% are singletons. This clonotype was seen repeatedly, ten times or more. Its cognate antigen is unknown. This receptor was identified in a woman aged 40 to 55 in good health. The sample taken for sequencing was PBMCs. This chain joins TRBV28 and TRBJ1-6; 7 positions match TRBD1. CDR3 coding DNA: TGTGCCAGCAGTTTTTGGATTGCGGGTGGGCAGGGGGGTTCACCCCTCCACTTT. It codes for CASSFWIAGGQGGSPLHF.